This entry is about one TCR beta chain. This specimen belongs to a study of T cells in Graves' hyperthyroidism and ophthalmopathy. CDR1 is LNHDA, CDR2 SQIVND, per germline (reference sequence). This CDR3 has 15 amino acids. Trimming took off 1 base at V and 7 bases at J, with 14 bases between the two ends. Amplification of TCR beta CDR3 regions used RNA as the template. Carried out on the TCR CDR3, a first-round RT-PCR used the HTBI primer set. TCRdb recomputed calls from the multiplex PCR reads with MiXCR, one row per CDR3 protein. The sample includes 300,000 to 400,000 distinct CDR3 sequences, less than 20% of them seen just once. Inclusion characteristics of ophthalmopathy patients comprised a Clinical Activity Score of at least 3, a NOSPECS grade of at least 4, and duration under 3 months.

V is TRBV19 and J is TRBJ2-1; D perhaps matches TRBD1 (6 bases). Sequenced: blood. The origin of this receptor is a man between 18 and 29 years old with Graves' ophthalmopathy. The CDR3 bases are TGTGCCAGTAGTATAGTACGGGACAACCAAAATGAGCAGTTCTTC. It translates to CASSIVRDNQNEQFF.